These 20 T cell receptor beta chains were all obtained from the same sample, sequenced in a study of blood T cell repertoires in COVID-19. The data were produced by immunoSEQ multiplex PCR, yet TCRdb's version contains in-frame clones alone and is incomplete. The profile shows 130,000 or so clones, almost 85% of them singletons. Sequenced sample: peripheral blood. These receptors all come from a human donor in a cohort sampled during active COVID-19.

The rearrangement uses TRBV6-5 and TRBJ2-1; 9 bases are shared with TRBD2. The V gene's germline CDR1 is MNHEY and CDR2 SVGAGI. CDR3 size: 14 residues. J lost 4 bases, V lost 10 bases, and 8 bases had no gene match. CDR3 nucleotides: TGTGCCACCCAGGGCGGGGGGGCTTACAATGAGCAGTTCTTC. Translating gives CATQGGGAYNEQFF.

The rearrangement uses TRBV5-4 and TRBJ1-1; 10 positions agree with TRBD1. Trimming at V came to 0 bases and at J to 5 bases, leaving 7 bases not matched to a gene. Germline V gene data show CDR1 as SGHNT and CDR2 as YYREEE (reference sequence). There are 16 residues in the CDR3. CDR3: CASSLVDRGRYTEAFF. The CDR3 DNA sequence: TGTGCCAGCAGCTTGGTGGACAGGGGGAGGTATACTGAAGCTTTCTTT.

At least ten counts were recorded for this clone. The V gene is TRBV10-1, the J gene TRBJ1-5, with 7 bases identical to TRBD1. Germline lookup yields CDR1 WNHNN and CDR2 SYGVQD (reference sequence). Trimming cost V 7 bases and J 6 bases; bases outside gene matches: 9. The CDR3 is made up of 14 amino acids. CDR3 in DNA: TGCGCCAGCATCCTTGACAGGGCTATTCAGCCCCAGCATTTT. Amino acids: CASILDRAIQPQHF.

This clone has a single count. The rearrangement joins TRBV28 to TRBJ2-7; the D gene is possibly TRBD2 (7 bases). CDR1 and CDR2 from the germline V gene are MDHEN and SYDVKM. Trimming shortened V by 7 bases and J by 0 bases, and 13 bases separated the two germline ends. The CDR3 is made up of 14 amino acids. The CDR3 DNA follows: TGTGCCAGCAACCCGGGGGGCACCTCCTACGAGCAGTACTTC. Translating it yields CASNPGGTSYEQYF.

The chain links TRBV5-4 to TRBJ1-2, with 8 nucleotides matching TRBD1. Losses at the gene ends were 4 bases for V and 9 bases for J; bases not matched to a gene: 8. This CDR3 is 13 amino acids long. Germline V CDR1 and CDR2: SGHNT, YYREEE (reference sequence). The DNA of the CDR3 is TGTGCCAGCAGCACGTCAGGGGGCGAACGCTACACCTTC. Translation gives CASSTSGGERYTF.

The V call is TRBV3-1 (or the pseudogene TRBV3-2), the J call TRBJ1-2; D is uncertain. Looked up from germline, CDR1 is LGHDT and CDR2 is YNNKEL (reference sequence). Trimming pared 6 bases from V and 2 bases from J, leaving 16 bases between. The length of the CDR3 is 15 residues. In nucleotides, the CDR3 is TGTGCCAGCAGGCCTTCCGGGGATTCCAACTATGGCTACACCTTC. Protein: CASRPSGDSNYGYTF.

CDR3 protein: CASSPGTGFRGDYGYTF. The CDR3 region has the DNA TGTGCCAGCAGCCCCGGGACAGGGTTTAGAGGGGACTATGGCTACACCTTC. The chain employs TRBV6-2 or TRBV6-3 and TRBJ1-2, with 9 bases identical to TRBD1. Germline CDR1 reads MNHEY; CDR2 reads SVGEGT. Trimming at V came to 6 bases and at J to 3 bases, leaving 14 bases not matched to a gene. The length of the CDR3 is 17 residues.

This clone has just one count. J is TRBJ1-6 and V is TRBV20-1; TRBD1 might be the D (6 bases). Trimming pared 3 bases from V and 0 bases from J, leaving 15 bases between. The V gene's germline CDR1 is DFQATT and CDR2 SNEGSKA (reference sequence). This CDR3 is 17 amino acids long. CDR3 sequence reads: CSASPQGGSSYNSPLHF. The CDR3 DNA is TGCAGTGCTAGTCCACAGGGTGGGAGCTCCTATAATTCACCCCTCCACTTT.

The genes are TRBV3-1 (or the pseudogene TRBV3-2) and TRBJ2-6; 9 bases are a match to TRBD1. In germline, CDR1 is LGHDT, CDR2 YNNKEL (reference sequence). The CDR3 length is 19 residues. The ends lost 4 bases at V and 0 bases at J; junction bases unmatched: 10. The CDR3 spells CASSPIPGQGRSGANVLTF. The CDR3 DNA sequence: TGTGCCAGCAGCCCAATCCCGGGACAGGGCCGCTCTGGGGCCAACGTCCTGACTTTC.

The V gene is TRBV7-2, the J gene TRBJ2-5; the match to TRBD1 covers 8 bases. The CDR3 runs 14 residues. After removal of 2 bases from V and 7 bases from J, the junction contained 6 bases not matched to a gene. Germline CDR1 SGHTA, CDR2 FQGNSA. The CDR3 DNA reads as TGTGCCAGCAGCTTACGGACAGGGCAGGGGACCCAGTACTTC. Encoded protein: CASSLRTGQGTQYF.

This chain uses TRBV6-5 with TRBJ2-2, with 8 nucleotides matching TRBD2. Per the germline V gene, CDR1 is MNHEY and CDR2 is SVGAGI. The CDR3 is 15 amino acids. Trimming removed 8 bases from V and 2 bases from J; junction bases left unmatched: 7. CDR3 sequence reads: CASRGGRINTGELFF. CDR3 bases: TGTGCCAGCCGGGGGGGCCGAATTAACACCGGGGAGCTGTTTTTT.

The CDR3 spells CASSLQGRQEYF. CDR3 coding DNA: TGTGCCAGCAGCCTACAGGGCCGCCAGGAGTACTTC. The rearrangement joins TRBV12-3 or TRBV12-4 to TRBJ2-7; weak D call: TRBD1 (6 bases). The CDR3 loop spans 12 amino acids. V was trimmed by 6 bases and J by 11 bases, leaving 17 bases between them.

This clone came up once. This chain connects TRBV7-9 to TRBJ1-6; 7 bases match TRBD1. The germline gives CDR1 SEHNR, CDR2 FQNEAQ (reference sequence). The CDR3 sequence is 15 residues long. J lost 7 bases, V lost 5 bases, and 8 bases had no gene match. This CDR3 is CASSQRTGQNSPLHF. CDR3 coding DNA: TGTGCCAGCAGCCAGAGGACAGGACAGAATTCACCCCTCCACTTT.

This clone came up a few times. The chain uses TRBV5-4 and TRBJ1-2, with 7 bases fitting TRBD1. With 7 bases clipped from V and 0 bases from J, the junction kept 6 bases outside the gene matches. This CDR3 is built from 14 residues. Germline V gene lookup returns CDR1 SGHNT and CDR2 YYREEE (reference sequence). CDR3 sequence reads: CASSQTGSNYGYTF. The CDR3 region has the DNA TGTGCCAGCTCTCAGACAGGGTCTAACTATGGCTACACCTTC.

The chain carries TRBV6-5 and TRBJ1-5, with TRBD1 matching over 12 bases. The CDR3 consists of 15 residues. The germline V gene has CDR1 MNHEY and CDR2 SVGAGI. With V trimmed by 7 bases and J by 11 bases, 12 bases remained unmatched. The CDR3 region has the DNA TGTGCCAGCAACCCGGGACAGGGGGCACTGCTGGCCCAGCATTTT. Protein sequence: CASNPGQGALLAQHF.

The V call is TRBV30, the J call TRBJ1-1, with D possibly being TRBD1 (6 bases). The V end was cut by 3 bases, the J end by 3 bases, with 14 bases between. The CDR3 extends over 14 amino acids. Germline lookup yields CDR1 GTSNPN and CDR2 SVGIG (reference sequence). The CDR3 DNA reads TGTGCCTGGAGGCCACAGGGAGTGTACACTGAAGCTTTCTTT. Protein sequence: CAWRPQGVYTEAFF.

CDR3: CATSTGQGDTDTQYF. The CDR3 DNA follows: TGTGCCACCAGCACAGGTCAGGGTGACACAGATACGCAGTATTTT. This chain joins TRBV15 and TRBJ2-3; D might be TRBD1 (5 bases). Trimming took 4 bases from V and 2 from J, leaving 13 bases between them. Germline V gene lookup returns CDR1 LNHNV and CDR2 YYDKDF (reference sequence). This CDR3 is 15 amino acids long.

V and J are TRBV30 and TRBJ1-5; 9 bases line up with TRBD1. V gave up 2 bases and J gave up 7 bases; unmatched junction bases: 9. This CDR3 region has 15 residues. CDR1 and CDR2 (germline): GTSNPN, SVGIG (reference sequence). In nucleotides, the CDR3 is TGTGCCTGGAGTTATGCCGGGACAGGGAGACAGCCCCAGCATTTT. This sequence encodes CAWSYAGTGRQPQHF.

V and J are TRBV5-1 and TRBJ1-6; a weak D match, TRBD1 (5 bases). Between the trimmed V and J ends, which lost 4 bases and 9 bases, there was a span of 14 bases. From germline, CDR1 is SGHRS and CDR2 YFSETQ. CDR3 length: 14 residues. The CDR3 loop reads CASSARDLSSPLHF. CDR3 bases: TGCGCCAGCAGCGCCCGGGACTTGAGTTCACCCCTCCACTTT.

V usage is TRBV7-9 and J usage is TRBJ2-7; TRBD1 aligns across 7 bases. The ends lost 1 base at V and 4 bases at J; junction bases unmatched: 7. The germline V gene encodes CDR1 SEHNR and CDR2 FQNEAQ (reference sequence). This CDR3 has 15 residues. The CDR3: CASSLGGTEKYEQYF. CDR3 bases: TGTGCCAGCAGCTTAGGGGGGACAGAGAAATACGAGCAGTACTTC.